In its sample, the clone carrying this T cell receptor (beta chain) was seen once. The antigen is not known. This CDR3 contains 13 residues. In germline, CDR1 is SGHNT, CDR2 YYREEE (reference sequence). The V end lost 2 bases, the J end lost 3 bases, and 9 bases lay between the germline ends. The data were taken from a study of T cell responses to AZD1222 COVID-19 vaccine. Overall study results and limits: The donors showed a predominance of white British ancestry and of females, with possible underestimation of clonal diversity. Repertoires were obtained solely post-peak T cell response. Baseline serology detected seropositivity in only six AZD1222 recipients.

TCRdb keeps only in-frame clones here, not all; method: immunoSEQ multiplex PCR. The data contain around 99,000 clones, around 89% of them seen just once; the ten biggest clones take up 5.5% to 8%. The V gene is TRBV5-4, the J gene TRBJ2-7; D possibly corresponds to TRBD2 (6 bases). The sequence was obtained from an adult in good health. The sample in question was peripheral blood, obtained on day 0 of AZD1222 vaccination. The CDR3 loop is CASSFGRGYEQYF. CDR3 nucleotide sequence: TGTGCCAGCAGCTTTGGGCGGGGCTACGAGCAGTACTTC.